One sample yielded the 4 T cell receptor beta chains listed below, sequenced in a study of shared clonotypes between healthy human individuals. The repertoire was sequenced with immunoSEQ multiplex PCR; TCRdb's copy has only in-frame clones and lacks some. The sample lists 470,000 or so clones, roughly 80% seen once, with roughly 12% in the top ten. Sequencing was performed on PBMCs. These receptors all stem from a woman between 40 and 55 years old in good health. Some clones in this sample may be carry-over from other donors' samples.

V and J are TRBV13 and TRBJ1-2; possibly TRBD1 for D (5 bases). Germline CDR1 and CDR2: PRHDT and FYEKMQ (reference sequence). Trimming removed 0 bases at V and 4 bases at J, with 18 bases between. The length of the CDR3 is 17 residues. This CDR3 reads CASSLGGQGFTGYGYTF. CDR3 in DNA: TGTGCCAGCAGCTTAGGCGGGCAGGGTTTTACGGGCTATGGCTACACCTTC.

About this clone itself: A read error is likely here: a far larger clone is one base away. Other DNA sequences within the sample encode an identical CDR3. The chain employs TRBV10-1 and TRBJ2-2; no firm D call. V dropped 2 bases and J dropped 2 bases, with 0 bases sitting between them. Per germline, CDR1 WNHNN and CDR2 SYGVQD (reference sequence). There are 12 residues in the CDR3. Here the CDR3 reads CASSENTGELFF. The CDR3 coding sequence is TGCGCCAGCAGTGAGAACACCGGGGAGCTGTTTTTT.

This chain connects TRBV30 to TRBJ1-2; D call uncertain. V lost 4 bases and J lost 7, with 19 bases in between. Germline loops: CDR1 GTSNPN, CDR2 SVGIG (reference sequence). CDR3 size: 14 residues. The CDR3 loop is CAWTLGSPTGGYTF. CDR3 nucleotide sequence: TGTGCCTGGACCCTGGGCAGTCCCACCGGTGGCTACACCTTC. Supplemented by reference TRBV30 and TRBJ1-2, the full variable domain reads SQTIHQWPATLVQPVGSPLSLECTVEGTSNPNLYWYRQAAGRGLQLLFYSVGIGQISSEVPQNLSASRPQDRQFILSSKKLLLSDSGFYLCAWTLGSPTGGYTFGSGTRLTVV.

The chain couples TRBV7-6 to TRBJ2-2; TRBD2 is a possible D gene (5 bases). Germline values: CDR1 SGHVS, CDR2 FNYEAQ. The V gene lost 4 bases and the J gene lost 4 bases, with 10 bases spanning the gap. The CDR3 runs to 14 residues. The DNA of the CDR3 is TGTGCCAGCAGCTCCCCGCGGGCCACCGGGGAGCTGTTTTTT. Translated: CASSSPRATGELFF. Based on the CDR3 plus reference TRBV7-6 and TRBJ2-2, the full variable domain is GAGVSQSPRYKVTKRGQDVALRCDPISGHVSLYWYRQALGQGPEFLTYFNYEAQQDKSGLPNDRFSAERPEGSISTLTIQRTEQRDSAMYRCASSSPRATGELFFGEGSRLTVL.